Listed below are T cell receptor beta chains from one sample, sequenced in a study of T cell responses to AZD1222 COVID-19 vaccine. The table came from immunoSEQ multiplex PCR; TCRdb's copy has only in-frame clones and leaves some out. The data hold over 100,000 clones, with about nine tenths observed a single time. Sequencing was performed on peripheral blood, taken on day 0 of AZD1222 vaccination. These receptors all stem from an adult in good health. The CDR3 runs from the conserved cysteine through the conserved F or W. The order of the fields is CDR3 protein, CDR3 DNA, J gene, clone size, V gene, D gene. A D gene is named only where the DNA matches it firmly. Not every row has a clone size; where given, it reads once, few, many or a size class.

CDR3: CASSLNRALSLYGYTF
DNA: TGTGCCAGCAGCTTAAACAGGGCACTCTCTCTCTATGGCTACACCTTC
J: TRBJ1-2
size: once
V: TRBV7-2
D: NA

CDR3: CASSPTGNYGYTF
DNA: TGTGCCAGCAGCCCAACAGGGAACTATGGCTACACCTTC
J: TRBJ1-2
size: NA
V: TRBV5-4
D: NA

CDR3: CASSLPRGEEDGYTF
DNA: TGTGCCAGCAGCCTCCCCCGGGGGGAAGAGGATGGCTACACCTTC
J: TRBJ1-2
size: NA
V: TRBV5-6
D: NA

CDR3: CASSQGSGSSGNTIYF
DNA: TGTGCCAGCAGCCAAGGCTCCGGGAGCTCTGGAAACACCATATATTTT
J: TRBJ1-3
size: NA
V: TRBV3-1/TRBV3-2
D: NA

CDR3: CASSLGADPRQYF
DNA: TGTGCCAGCAGTTTAGGGGCCGATCCAAGGCAGTACTTC
J: TRBJ2-7
size: NA
V: TRBV12-3/TRBV12-4
D: NA

CDR3: CASSSQGQGRTEAFF
DNA: TGTGCCAGCAGCTCGCAGGGACAGGGGCGGACTGAAGCTTTCTTT
J: TRBJ1-1
size: NA
V: TRBV7-9
D: TRBD1

CDR3: CASSLRQGVGPGELFF
DNA: TGTGCCAGCAGCTTACGGCAGGGGGTTGGGCCCGGGGAGCTGTTTTTT
J: TRBJ2-2
size: NA
V: TRBV7-6
D: TRBD1

CDR3: CASSLNRVNTEAFF
DNA: TGTGCCAGCAGCTTAAACAGGGTGAACACTGAAGCTTTCTTT
J: TRBJ1-1
size: NA
V: TRBV11-1
D: NA

CDR3: CASSLGAGSRSPLHF
DNA: TGTGCCAGCAGCTTAGGGGCAGGGTCACGGTCACCCCTCCACTTT
J: TRBJ1-6
size: NA
V: TRBV7-2
D: NA

CDR3: CASSQDRWLAGLAGSSYNEQFF
DNA: TGTGCCAGCAGCCAAGATCGTTGGCTAGCGGGACTAGCGGGGAGCTCCTACAATGAGCAGTTCTTC
J: TRBJ2-1
size: NA
V: TRBV3-1/TRBV3-2
D: TRBD2

CDR3: CASVWGTRETQYF
DNA: TGTGCCAGCGTCTGGGGGACCAGGGAGACCCAGTACTTC
J: TRBJ2-5
size: NA
V: TRBV2
D: NA

CDR3: CASSLASPRRVLNTEAFF
DNA: TGTGCCAGCAGCTTAGCCAGTCCCAGAAGGGTCTTGAACACTGAAGCTTTCTTT
J: TRBJ1-1
size: NA
V: TRBV11-2
D: NA

CDR3: CASSMVGGGGNQPQHF
DNA: TGTGCCAGTAGTATGGTAGGGGGCGGGGGCAATCAGCCCCAGCATTTT
J: TRBJ1-5
size: NA
V: TRBV19
D: TRBD1

CDR3: CASSLAKRQYNTEAFF
DNA: TGTGCCAGCAGCTTGGCCAAGCGACAGTACAACACTGAAGCTTTCTTT
J: TRBJ1-1
size: NA
V: TRBV5-6
D: NA

CDR3: CASIATGPGQPQHF
DNA: TGTGCCAGCATCGCCACAGGGCCGGGTCAGCCCCAGCATTTT
J: TRBJ1-5
size: NA
V: TRBV2
D: NA

CDR3: CASSYRDFGEKLFF
DNA: TGTGCCAGCAGCTACCGGGACTTCGGTGAAAAACTGTTTTTT
J: TRBJ1-4
size: NA
V: TRBV5-6
D: NA

CDR3: CASSPRGSGYGSNEQFF
DNA: TGTGCCAGCTCACCACGGGGTTCGGGGTACGGGTCCAATGAGCAGTTCTTC
J: TRBJ2-1
size: NA
V: TRBV18
D: NA

CDR3: CAWSALGGHDSPLHF
DNA: TGTGCCTGGAGTGCCCTCGGGGGGCACGATTCACCCCTCCACTTT
J: TRBJ1-6
size: NA
V: TRBV30
D: NA

CDR3: CASSLKAAYNEQFF
DNA: TGTGCCAGCAGCTTAAAAGCGGCTTACAATGAGCAGTTCTTC
J: TRBJ2-1
size: NA
V: TRBV11-2
D: NA

CDR3: CASSPPEGPGIYGYTF
DNA: TGTGCCAGCTCACCCCCGGAGGGACCGGGAATCTATGGCTACACCTTC
J: TRBJ1-2
size: NA
V: TRBV18
D: NA

CDR3: CASSQEWTKNEQFF
DNA: TGTGCCAGCAGCCAAGAGTGGACCAAAAATGAGCAGTTCTTC
J: TRBJ2-1
size: NA
V: TRBV3-1/TRBV3-2
D: NA

CDR3: CASTSRTPYGYTF
DNA: TGTGCCAGCACCTCGAGGACCCCCTATGGCTACACCTTC
J: TRBJ1-2
size: once
V: TRBV2
D: NA

CDR3: CAWSSRREQYF
DNA: TGTGCCTGGAGTTCTCGACGCGAGCAGTACTTC
J: TRBJ2-7
size: NA
V: TRBV30
D: NA

CDR3: CASKLGLGEQFF
DNA: TGTGCCAGCAAGCTAGGGCTGGGTGAGCAGTTCTTC
J: TRBJ2-1
size: NA
V: TRBV2
D: NA

CDR3: CASSLGGFYGYTF
DNA: TGTGCCAGCAGCTTAGGGGGCTTCTATGGCTACACCTTC
J: TRBJ1-2
size: NA
V: TRBV11-2
D: NA

CDR3: CASSEQGAKNIQYF
DNA: TGCGCCAGCAGTGAACAGGGGGCCAAAAACATTCAGTACTTC
J: TRBJ2-4
size: NA
V: TRBV10-2
D: TRBD1

CDR3: CASSLGYQPQHF
DNA: TGTGCCAGCAGCCTCGGGTATCAGCCCCAGCATTTT
J: TRBJ1-5
size: NA
V: TRBV12-3/TRBV12-4
D: NA

CDR3: CAYTGSSYNSPLHF
DNA: TGTGCCTATACAGGAAGCTCCTATAATTCACCCCTCCACTTT
J: TRBJ1-6
size: NA
V: TRBV30
D: NA